This T cell receptor (beta chain) was captured by sequencing in a study of T cells in Graves' hyperthyroidism and ophthalmopathy. Study-level points and caveats: A 13 V-J signature model discriminated ophthalmopathy versus stable hyperthyroidism. The majority of expanded thyroid clonotypes above 0.001 also appeared in blood.

Trimming shortened V by 3 bases and J by 11 bases, and 20 bases separated the two germline ends. This CDR3 is built from 14 residues. Germline values: CDR1 SGHRS, CDR2 YFSETQ. Regarding this clonotype: The target antigen is unknown.

The definition of stable Graves' hyperthyroidism was no ophthalmopathy progression within 18 months. Amplification of TCR beta CDR3 regions was performed using RNA transcripts as template. TCR CDR3 underwent first-round RT-PCR with the HTBI primer set. TCRdb independently ran MiXCR on the multiplex PCR reads; one entry per CDR3 protein. Among almost 600,000 distinct CDR3 sequences listed, just over 45% were seen once. The chain links TRBV5-1 to TRBJ2-5; maybe TRBD2 (6 bases). This sequence originates from a woman younger than 30 with Graves' hyperthyroidism. Material for sequencing was peripheral blood or thyroid tissue (not recorded which). The CDR3 spells CASSWGTPTDTQYF. CDR3 nucleotide sequence: TGCGCCAGCAGCTGGGGGACTCCCACAGATACGCAGTACTTC.